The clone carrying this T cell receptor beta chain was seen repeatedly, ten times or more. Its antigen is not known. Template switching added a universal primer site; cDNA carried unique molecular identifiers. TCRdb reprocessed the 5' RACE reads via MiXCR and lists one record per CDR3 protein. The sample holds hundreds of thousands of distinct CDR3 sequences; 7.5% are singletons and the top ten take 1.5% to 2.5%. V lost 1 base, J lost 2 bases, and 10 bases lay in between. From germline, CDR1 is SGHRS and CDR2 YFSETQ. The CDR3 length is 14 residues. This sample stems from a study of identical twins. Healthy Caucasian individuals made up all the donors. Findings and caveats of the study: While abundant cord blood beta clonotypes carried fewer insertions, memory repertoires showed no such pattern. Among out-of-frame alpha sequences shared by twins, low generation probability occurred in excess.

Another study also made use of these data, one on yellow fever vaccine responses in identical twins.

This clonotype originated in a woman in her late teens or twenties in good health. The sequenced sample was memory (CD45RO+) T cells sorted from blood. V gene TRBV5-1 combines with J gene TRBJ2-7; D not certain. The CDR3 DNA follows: TGCGCCAGCAGCTTGTTTTTGGGTACCTACGAGCAGTACTTC. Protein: CASSLFLGTYEQYF.